A selection of T cell receptor beta chains follows, all from one sample in a study of T-cell memory formation after mild COVID-19. TCRdb processed the 5' RACE reads anew with MiXCR; each CDR3 protein has one entry. There are roughly 310,000 distinct CDR3 sequences in the sample; 15% to 20% occur only once, and 20% to 25% lies in the top ten. Sequenced: PBMCs or a T cell subset sorted from them (not recorded which). The source of these receptors is a man between 18 and 35 years old who had mild COVID-19 (a few samples of this study predate the infection). Cell type and time point are not known. Each CDR3 is given with its conserved first and last residue. The D gene is left open where the match is weak. Rows may omit the clone size; those that give it use once, few, many or a size class.

.	TRBJ1-2	TRBV28	.	CASSAQGWYGYTF	TGTGCCAGCAGTGCACAGGGTTGGTATGGCTACACCTTC
.	TRBJ2-5	TRBV20-1	.	CSAYVDSQETQYF	TGCAGTGCGTATGTGGACAGTCAAGAGACCCAGTACTTC
.	TRBJ1-3	TRBV6-5	.	CASSRRGDSGNTIYF	TGTGCCAGCAGCAGACGCGGGGACTCTGGAAACACCATATATTTT
TRBD1	TRBJ1-5	TRBV15	few	CATSRRDRGPWGNQPQHF	TGTGCCACCAGCAGACGGGACAGGGGGCCTTGGGGCAATCAGCCCCAGCATTTT
.	TRBJ2-7	TRBV20-1	many	CSVRGRAHEQYF	TGCAGTGTCCGGGGCAGGGCCCACGAGCAGTACTTC
.	TRBJ2-1	TRBV3-1	.	CASSNQRRQFF	TGTGCCAGCAGCAACCAGCGGAGGCAGTTCTTC
.	TRBJ1-3	TRBV2	.	CASNFGPNGNTIYF	TGTGCCAGCAATTTCGGCCCTAATGGAAACACCATATATTTT
.	TRBJ2-7	TRBV29-1	.	CSVTGGEMRSYEQYF	TGCAGCGTCACCGGCGGGGAGATGCGATCCTACGAGCAGTACTTC
.	TRBJ2-3	TRBV6-5	few	CASSYVGRGSTDTQYF	TGTGCCAGCAGTTACGTGGGCAGGGGTTCAACAGATACGCAGTATTTT
.	TRBJ2-5	TRBV6-2/TRBV6-3	few	CASSYLLLRGETQYF	TGTGCCAGCAGCTATCTATTGCTAAGAGGAGAGACCCAGTACTTC
.	TRBJ1-2	TRBV7-2	.	CASSFPTENYGYTF	TGTGCCAGCAGCTTTCCAACAGAGAACTATGGCTACACCTTC
TRBD1	TRBJ2-1	TRBV20-1	many	CSASFGQGWYNEQFF	TGCAGTGCTAGCTTCGGACAGGGTTGGTACAATGAGCAGTTCTTC
.	TRBJ1-1	TRBV5-1	.	CASSLAVMNTEAFF	TGCGCCAGCAGCTTGGCGGTAATGAACACTGAAGCTTTCTTT
.	TRBJ2-5	TRBV4-1	.	CASSQGLLETQYF	TGCGCCAGCAGCCAAGGACTATTAGAGACCCAGTACTTC
.	TRBJ2-7	TRBV7-8	few	CASSPGRGRTYEQYF	TGTGCCAGCAGCCCCGGGAGGGGGCGAACCTACGAGCAGTACTTC
TRBD1	TRBJ1-1	TRBV4-2	.	CASSQQGAMNTEAFF	TGTGCCAGCAGCCAACAGGGGGCCATGAACACTGAAGCTTTCTTT
TRBD1	TRBJ1-1	TRBV20-1	.	CSATLDRGENTEAFF	TGCAGTGCTACACTAGACAGGGGCGAGAACACTGAAGCTTTCTTT
.	TRBJ2-3	TRBV5-1	few	CASSLVRMSTDTQYF	TGCGCCAGCAGCTTGGTCAGGATGAGCACAGATACGCAGTATTTT
TRBD1	TRBJ1-4	TRBV6-2/TRBV6-3	.	CASSYHRDRGEKLFF	TGTGCCAGCAGTTACCACCGGGACAGGGGCGAAAAACTGTTTTTT
TRBD2	TRBJ2-3	TRBV29-1	few	CSVGRGGGTDTQYF	TGCAGCGTTGGTCGGGGGGGCGGCACAGATACGCAGTATTTT
.	TRBJ2-7	TRBV6-2/TRBV6-3	once	CASTQVVSYEQYF	TGTGCCAGCACACAGGTAGTATCCTACGAGCAGTACTTC
TRBD2	TRBJ2-3	TRBV20-1	.	CSARPPGGADTQYF	TGCAGTGCTAGACCGCCGGGGGGGGCAGATACGCAGTATTTT
.	TRBJ2-4	TRBV19	.	CASSGFATRNIQYF	TGTGCCAGTAGTGGGTTCGCGACAAGAAACATTCAGTACTTC
.	TRBJ2-7	TRBV11-2	.	CASSLPVRPYEQYF	TGTGCCAGCAGCTTACCAGTCCGGCCCTACGAGCAGTACTTC
.	TRBJ2-2	TRBV6-2/TRBV6-3	.	CASSRLRDEPGELFF	TGTGCCAGCAGCCGTTTACGGGACGAGCCCGGGGAGCTGTTTTTT
.	TRBJ2-4	TRBV19	.	CASPANIQYF	TGTGCCAGTCCCGCAAACATTCAGTACTTC
.	TRBJ2-2	TRBV29-1	many	CSVGNTGELFF	TGCAGCGTCGGGAACACCGGGGAGCTGTTTTTT
.	TRBJ2-5	TRBV7-9	.	CASTLDQETQYF	TGTGCCAGCACCCTGGACCAAGAGACCCAGTACTTC
.	TRBJ2-2	TRBV3-1	once	CASSQSSTNTGELFF	TGTGCCAGCAGCCAATCATCAACGAACACCGGGGAGCTGTTTTTT
.	TRBJ2-7	TRBV11-2	.	CASSRTGSGSTYEQYF	TGTGCCAGCAGCCGTACCGGCTCAGGGAGCACCTACGAGCAGTACTTC
.	TRBJ2-5	TRBV7-2	many	CASSLPGQETQYF	TGTGCCAGCAGCTTGCCGGGACAAGAGACCCAGTACTTC
.	TRBJ2-2	TRBV6-1	.	CASSDYSGPRAGELFF	TGTGCCAGCAGTGATTATTCCGGGCCAAGGGCCGGGGAGCTGTTTTTT
TRBD1	TRBJ1-6	TRBV4-2	.	CASSPGDSPTPLHF	TGTGCCAGCAGCCCAGGGGACAGCCCTACACCCCTCCACTTT
.	TRBJ2-3	TRBV5-1	.	CASSLVDSDTDTQYF	TGCGCCAGCAGCTTGGTGGACAGTGACACAGATACGCAGTATTTT
.	TRBJ1-5	TRBV20-1	few	CSARGGANQPQHF	TGCAGTGCTAGAGGGGGGGCCAATCAGCCCCAGCATTTT
TRBD1	TRBJ2-5	TRBV2	.	CASSVGDSPQETQYF	TGTGCCAGCAGTGTCGGGGACAGCCCTCAAGAGACCCAGTACTTC
TRBD2	TRBJ2-1	TRBV20-1	.	CSAKRGLAVYNEQFF	TGCAGTGCTAAGAGGGGACTAGCGGTATACAATGAGCAGTTCTTC